These T cell receptor beta chains were read from a single sample in a study of control samples from healthy donors and cancer patients. Clones were read by immunoSEQ multiplex PCR, and TCRdb kept only the in-frame ones, dropping some. The sample includes about 130,000 clones, around 92% of them seen just once. Sequences were obtained from blood. Receptors were obtained from a woman aged 45 to 65 in good health. Each CDR3 is given with its conserved first and last residue. A D gene is named only where the DNA matches it firmly. Clone size appears in some rows only: once, few, many, or a class for an expanded clone.

>.|TRBJ2-1|TRBV28|.
CASLSRVANEQFF
TGTGCCAGCCTAAGCAGGGTCGCCAATGAGCAGTTCTTC
>TRBD1|TRBJ2-3|TRBV11-1|.
CASSQTGATDTQYF
TGTGCCAGCAGCCAGACAGGGGCGACAGATACGCAGTATTTT
>.|TRBJ2-2|TRBV5-8|.
CASRYRNTGELFF
TGTGCCAGCAGGTACAGAAACACCGGGGAGCTGTTTTTT
>TRBD2|TRBJ2-3|TRBV5-6|.
CASSPRRGGGTDTQYF
TGTGCCAGCAGCCCAAGACGCGGGGGTGGCACAGATACGCAGTATTTT
>.|TRBJ2-1|TRBV7-6|.
CASSPAGGRNEQFF
TGTGCCAGCAGCCCTGCCGGAGGTCGCAATGAGCAGTTCTTC
>TRBD2|TRBJ2-1|TRBV29-1|once
CSVGGGRGSDEQFF
TGCAGCGTTGGAGGCGGGAGAGGATCAGATGAGCAGTTCTTC
>.|TRBJ1-2|TRBV5-4|.
CASSSPGADYGYTF
TGTGCCAGCAGCTCCCCGGGGGCAGACTATGGCTACACCTTC
>.|TRBJ1-1|TRBV2|.
CASRLDRSTEAFF
TGTGCCAGCAGACTGGACAGAAGCACTGAAGCTTTCTTT
>.|TRBJ2-7|TRBV7-9|.
CASSLGGSREQYF
TGTGCCAGCAGCTTAGGGGGATCAAGAGAGCAGTACTTC
>.|TRBJ2-2|TRBV9|few
CASSALAANTGELFF
TGTGCCAGCAGCGCCCTAGCCGCGAACACCGGGGAGCTGTTTTTT
>.|TRBJ1-2|TRBV7-9|.
CASSLAGMAGGYGYTF
TGTGCCAGCAGCTTAGCCGGTATGGCGGGGGGCTATGGCTACACCTTC
>TRBD2|TRBJ2-1|TRBV19|.
CASGPSGGVYNEQFF
TGTGCCAGTGGACCGAGCGGGGGGGTTTATAATGAGCAGTTCTTC
>.|TRBJ2-3|TRBV3-1/TRBV3-2|.
CASSQEGSFDTQYF
TGTGCCAGCAGCCAAGAGGGTAGCTTCGATACGCAGTATTTT
>TRBD2|TRBJ2-3|TRBV5-4|.
CASSLTSGSTDTQYF
TGTGCCAGCAGCTTGACTAGCGGGAGCACAGATACGCAGTATTTT
>TRBD1|TRBJ2-5|TRBV29-1|.
CSVKGGQITQETQYF
TGCAGCGTTAAAGGGGGACAGATAACTCAAGAGACCCAGTACTTC
>TRBD2|TRBJ2-2|TRBV3-1/TRBV3-2|.
CASSQAGGPDTGELFF
TGTGCCAGCAGCCAAGCGGGGGGGCCTGACACCGGGGAGCTGTTTTTT
>TRBD2|TRBJ2-4|TRBV19|.
CASSGVGTNFAVKNIQYF
TGTGCCAGTAGTGGGGTCGGGACTAACTTCGCAGTCAAAAACATTCAGTACTTC
>.|TRBJ2-2|TRBV18|.
CASTPRSGGELFF
TGTGCCAGCACCCCGAGGAGTGGCGGGGAGCTGTTTTTT
>.|TRBJ2-7|TRBV5-1|.
CASSLEVASREQYF
TGCGCCAGCAGCTTGGAGGTTGCTTCCCGGGAGCAGTACTTC
>.|TRBJ2-1|TRBV7-2|.
CASSLVAPAIVLDNEQFF
TGTGCCAGCAGCTTAGTAGCCCCGGCAATCGTTTTGGACAATGAGCAGTTCTTC
>TRBD1|TRBJ1-6|TRBV15|.
CATSRDRQGSSPLHF
TGTGCCACCAGCAGAGATAGACAGGGGAGTTCACCCCTCCACTTT
>.|TRBJ1-5|TRBV5-8|.
CASSLGVNRVQPQHF
TGTGCCAGCAGCCTGGGGGTAAACAGGGTTCAGCCCCAGCATTTT
>.|TRBJ1-6|TRBV10-3|.
CAIGGQSDSPLHF
TGTGCCATCGGGGGCCAATCGGATTCACCCCTCCACTTT
>TRBD2|TRBJ2-1|TRBV15|.
CATSRELAGGYNEQFF
TGTGCCACCAGCAGGGAGTTAGCGGGAGGCTACAATGAGCAGTTCTTC
>TRBD1|TRBJ1-5|TRBV7-8|.
CASSFLPDRDQPQHF
TGTGCCAGCAGCTTTTTACCGGACAGGGATCAGCCCCAGCATTTT
>.|TRBJ2-1|TRBV5-4|.
CASSPGGSGQYNEQFF
TGTGCCAGCAGCCCGGGTGGTAGCGGCCAATACAATGAGCAGTTCTTC
>.|TRBJ1-6|TRBV6-6|.
CASSLDKQNSPLHF
TGTGCCAGCAGTCTGGACAAACAGAATTCACCCCTCCACTTT
>.|TRBJ2-7|TRBV28|.
CASRGLPYEQYF
TGTGCCAGCAGGGGACTTCCCTACGAGCAGTACTTC
>TRBD2|TRBJ2-7|TRBV18|few
CASSPFLADSYEQYF
TGTGCCAGCTCACCTTTTCTAGCGGACTCCTACGAGCAGTACTTC
>.|TRBJ2-3|TRBV14|.
CASSQTAEGDTQYF
TGTGCCAGCAGCCAAACAGCAGAGGGGGATACGCAGTATTTT
>TRBD1|TRBJ1-1|TRBV30|once
CALQGAVGTEAFF
TGTGCCTTACAGGGGGCGGTGGGCACTGAAGCTTTCTTT
>TRBD1|TRBJ2-7|TRBV7-8|.
CASSFLGQGAGEQYF
TGTGCCAGCAGCTTTCTGGGCCAGGGGGCTGGGGAGCAGTACTTC
>TRBD1|TRBJ1-2|TRBV29-1|once
CSVEKGAGGDYGYTF
TGCAGCGTTGAAAAGGGGGCAGGGGGCGACTATGGCTACACCTTC
>.|TRBJ1-3|TRBV9|.
CASSVGAAYGNTIYF
TGTGCCAGCAGCGTAGGGGCAGCATATGGAAACACCATATATTTT
>TRBD1|TRBJ1-4|TRBV15|.
CATMRPGQGAYGEKLFF
TGTGCCACCATGCGTCCGGGACAGGGGGCGTATGGGGAAAAACTGTTTTTT
>TRBD1|TRBJ1-1|TRBV6-6|.
CASSPWDRGGTEAFF
TGTGCCAGCAGCCCTTGGGACAGGGGAGGAACTGAAGCTTTCTTT
>TRBD2|TRBJ2-2|TRBV5-4|.
CASSIAGTNTGELFF
TGTGCCAGCAGCATAGCGGGAACGAACACCGGGGAGCTGTTTTTT
>.|TRBJ2-2|TRBV5-1|.
CASRDPGGELFF
TGCGCCAGCAGGGACCCCGGGGGGGAGCTGTTTTTT
>TRBD1|TRBJ2-1|TRBV7-9|.
CASSLQGARNEQFF
TGTGCCAGCAGCTTACAGGGGGCGAGGAATGAGCAGTTCTTC
>.|TRBJ1-5|TRBV28|.
CASSFEGVSNQPQHF
TGTGCCAGCAGTTTTGAGGGAGTTAGCAATCAGCCCCAGCATTTT